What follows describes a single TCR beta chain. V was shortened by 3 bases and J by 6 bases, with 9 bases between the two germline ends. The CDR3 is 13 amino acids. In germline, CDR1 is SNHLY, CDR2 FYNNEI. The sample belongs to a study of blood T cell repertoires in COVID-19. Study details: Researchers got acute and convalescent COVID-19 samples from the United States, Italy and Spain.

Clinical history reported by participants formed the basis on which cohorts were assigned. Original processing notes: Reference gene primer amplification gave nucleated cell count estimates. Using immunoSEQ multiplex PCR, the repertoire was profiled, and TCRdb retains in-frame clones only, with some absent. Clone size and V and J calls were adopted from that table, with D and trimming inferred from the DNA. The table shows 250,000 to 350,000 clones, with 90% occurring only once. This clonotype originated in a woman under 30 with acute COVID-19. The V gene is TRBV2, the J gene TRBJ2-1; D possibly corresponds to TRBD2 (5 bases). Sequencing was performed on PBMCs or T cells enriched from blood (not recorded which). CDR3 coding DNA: TGTGCCAGCAGTGACGAGGGTGTCAATGAGCAGTTCTTC. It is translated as CASSDEGVNEQFF.